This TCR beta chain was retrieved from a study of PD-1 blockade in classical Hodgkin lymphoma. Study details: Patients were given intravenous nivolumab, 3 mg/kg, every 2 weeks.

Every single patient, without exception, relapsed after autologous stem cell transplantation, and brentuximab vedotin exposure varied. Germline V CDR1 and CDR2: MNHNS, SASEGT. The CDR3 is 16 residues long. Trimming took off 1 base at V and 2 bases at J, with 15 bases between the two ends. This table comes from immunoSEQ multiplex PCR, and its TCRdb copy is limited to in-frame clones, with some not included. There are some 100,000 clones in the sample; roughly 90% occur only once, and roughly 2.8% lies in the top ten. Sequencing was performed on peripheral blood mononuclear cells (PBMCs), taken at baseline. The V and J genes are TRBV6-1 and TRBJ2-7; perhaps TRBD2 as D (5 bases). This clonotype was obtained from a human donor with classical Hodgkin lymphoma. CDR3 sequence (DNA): TGTGCCAGCAGTGAAGGGCAAATAAGCGGACCCTACGAGCAGTACTTC. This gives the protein CASSEGQISGPYEQYF.